Described below is a single T cell receptor beta chain sequence and its context. This sample is drawn from a study of blood T cell repertoires in COVID-19. Study background: Sample material is recorded as cDNA or gDNA derived from T cells, B-cell-depleted T cells, or PBMCs.

Germline V gene sequence: CDR1 SEHNR, CDR2 FQNEAQ (reference sequence). The CDR3 totals 14 residues. V shed 6 bases and J 8 bases; nucleotides not matched to a gene: 8. In the source study's methods: Amplification of reference gene primers was used by the study to estimate nucleated cell counts. Data came from immunoSEQ multiplex PCR; TCRdb stores just in-frame clones and leaves some out. The V and J calls and clone size come from that table; D and trimming were worked out from the DNA. The profile shows roughly 140,000 clones, around 87% of them singletons. Study members were between about 18 and 100 years old and lived in about two dozen US regions. Recovered status in Cohort 3 required two negative PCRs, clearance, or symptom resolution.

The V call is TRBV7-9, the J call TRBJ1-4; 8 nucleotides align to TRBD1. This sequence was found in a man aged 55 to 70 who had recovered from COVID-19. The sample taken for sequencing was PBMCs or T cells enriched from blood (not recorded which). This CDR3 is CASRKQGGYEKLFF. The CDR3 DNA follows: TGTGCCAGCAGAAAACAGGGGGGTTACGAAAAACTGTTTTTT.